This T cell receptor (beta chain) is drawn from a study of T cells generated in artificial thymic organoids (dated by TCRdb to the late 2010s). Regarding the study in general: The study compared the TCR alpha and beta CDR3 repertoires of CD8 single positive T cells derived from in vitro artificial thymic organoids against those of naive CD8 T cells from thymus and peripheral blood. Displayed repertoire sequencing data were described as representative of three independent experiments. Findings and caveats that apply to the study as a whole: CD8 single positive T cells derived from organoids showed physiological TCR clonotype diversity comparable to the diversity seen in thymic and blood naive CD8 T cells. No skewed Valpha or Vbeta usage was observed in organoid-derived T cells, a finding that argues against dominance of unconventional lineages or clonal expansions.

TCRalpha and TCRbeta libraries were amplified in separate semi-nested PCR reactions using Advantage 2 and reverse primers located in the TRAC or TRBC constant regions. The amount of total RNA used for first-strand cDNA synthesis ranged from 3.5 to 500 ng. TCR cDNA libraries were generated by 5'-RACE using the SMARTer PCR cDNA Synthesis kit, with a poly-dT primer for first-strand synthesis. The semi-nested reverse primers in the constant regions carried 5-nucleotide sample-specific barcodes, and the PCR products were cleaned up with the Zymo DNA Clean and Concentrator-5 kit. As many as ten barcoded samples were combined into a pool, ligated to Illumina adaptors, and sequenced on an Illumina MiSeq as 2 x 150 bp paired-end reads. Per the original workflow: After demultiplexing, reads were aligned with BLAT to a custom library containing all human TRAV, TRAJ, TRBV, TRBD and TRBJ combinations from IMGT. The best BLAT hits were picked using pslCDnaFilter (-maxAligns=1, -ignoreIntrons), and custom Perl scripts were used to calculate clonotype frequencies. The public reads were run again by TCRdb, first through fastp at Q25 and then through MiXCR, and only productive beta chains were kept. Rows are combined by CDR3 protein, so each entry shows the most common genes and DNA. What appears here as the V and J calls and clone size reflects TCRdb's work, not the paper's. The sample contains about 5,400 distinct CDR3 sequences, around 25% of them found a single time. The ten largest account for approximately 3.2% of the sample.

CDR3 length: 13 amino acids, cysteine to phenylalanine. Only the CDR3 DNA is retained, 39 bases long and in frame from the first base. The V and J ends are trimmed by 1 base and 4 bases, leaving 7 bases between them. According to the germline V gene, CDR1 reads SGHVT and CDR2 reads SQSDAQ. Artificial thymic organoids were generated by aggregating human HSPCs with MS5 murine stromal cells transduced with human DLL1, and the organoids were cultured at an air-liquid interface. The cells used to seed the organoids were FACS-purified CD34+CD3- hematopoietic stem and progenitor cells from which residual T cells had been depleted. The organoids were grown in serum-free RB27 medium, which consisted of RPMI 1640 supplemented with B27, FLT3L, IL-7 and ascorbic acid. Organoid and thymic CD3+TCRalphabeta+CD8 single positive T cells were FACS sorted before RNA extraction. Total RNA was purified from roughly 40,000 to 200,000 sorted cells per sample with the RNeasy Micro kit, and quality checked on an Agilent RNA 6000 Nano chip.

This clonotype registers as medium-sized (0.01 to 0.1%) within its sample. The antigen this receptor binds is unknown. No qualities accompany the bases; no much larger clone lies one base away. The sequence is built from TRBV7-4 and TRBJ2-5, with no D gene named confidently. The TCR sequence derives from a human donor who gave cord blood stem cells for thymic organoid culture, a cardiac surgery patient who gave postnatal thymus, or a blood donor (not recorded which). The sequencing input was naive CD8+ T cells grown in artificial thymic organoids from cord blood stem and progenitor cells. The cell subset or site label of this sample denotes: CD3+TCRalphabeta+CD8SP T cells; for blood, CD45RO-CCR7+ naive CD8+ T cells. The CDR3 region: CASSLEVGETQYF. The base sequence is TGTGCCAGCAGCTTAGAAGTGGGAGAGACCCAGTACTTC.